The source of this T cell receptor beta chain is a study of PD-1 blockade in classical Hodgkin lymphoma. General observations from the study: Still unresolved is the cause of the repertoire differences, which may be disease activity or prior therapy. CD4+ TCR diversity climbed significantly by C4D1, unlike CD8+ TCR diversity. Baseline diversity resembling that of newly diagnosed patients was seen in complete responders.

Profiling relied on immunoSEQ multiplex PCR, and the TCRdb table lists in-frame clones only, not all of them. The sample carries 5,500 to 7,500 clones, roughly 53% recorded once. Turning to this clone: The antigen is undetermined.

Germline values: CDR1 SGHVS, CDR2 FNYEAQ. The CDR3 extends over 16 amino acids. After removal of 3 bases from V and 2 bases from J, the junction contained 8 bases not matched to a gene. Relapse after autologous stem cell transplantation occurred in every patient, and brentuximab vedotin exposure varied. From thawed PBMCs, magnetic negative selection was used to isolate the CD8+ T cells. Specimen: CD8+ T cells from blood, collected at baseline. The receptor was isolated from a human donor with classical Hodgkin lymphoma. The chain employs TRBV7-6 and TRBJ2-5, with TRBD2 identical over 8 bases. CDR3 sequence: CASSFGSGREQETQYF. The CDR3 region has the DNA TGTGCCAGCAGCTTCGGAAGCGGGAGAGAACAAGAGACCCAGTACTTC.